This TCR beta chain was documented in a study of shared clonotypes between healthy human individuals. Here immunoSEQ multiplex PCR was the method, and the copy in TCRdb shows in-frame clones only, minus some. The table shows over a million clones, with 75% to 85% occurring only once. The germline V gene has CDR1 SQVTM and CDR2 ANQGSEA. V was clipped by 6 bases and J by 0 bases, with 14 bases between them. The CDR3 consists of 14 residues. The chain employs TRBV29-1 and TRBJ1-2; no clear D gene. The source is a man younger than 30 in good health. Some clones in this sample may be carry-over from other donors' samples. The specimen was memory CD4+ T cells from PBMCs. Subset denoted: CD45RA-negative fraction. The CDR3 region has the DNA TGCAGCGTCTTAAACGACCGGACTAACTATGGCTACACCTTC. This codes for CSVLNDRTNYGYTF.